Following are 24 T cell receptor beta chains from one sample sequenced in a study of cytomegalovirus exposure and HLA in healthy donors. The PCR ran on 60 Vbeta and 13 Jbeta primers. Clones were read by immunoSEQ multiplex PCR, and TCRdb kept only the in-frame ones, dropping some. The table lists 150,000 to 180,000 clones, roughly 80% of them singletons. Specimen: PBMCs. These receptors came from a man aged 25 to 45 in good health and CMV-seropositive.

The V call is TRBV6-5, the J call TRBJ1-2; D is undetermined. The V gene's germline CDR1 is MNHEY and CDR2 SVGAGI. The V end was cut by 0 bases, the J end by 4 bases, with 9 bases between. CDR3 length: 14 amino acids. CDR3 coding DNA: TGTGCCAGCAGTTACTCGTTCTCGTCCTATGGCTACACCTTC. It encodes CASSYSFSSYGYTF.

The rearrangement uses TRBV19 and TRBJ2-1; a weak D match, TRBD2 (6 bases). The V end lost 8 bases, the J end lost 8 bases, and 16 bases lay between the germline ends. Germline V gene sequence: CDR1 LNHDA, CDR2 SQIVND (reference sequence). The CDR3 is made up of 13 amino acids. CDR3 amino acids: CASAEGYDDEQFF. CDR3 bases: TGTGCCAGTGCGGAGGGATACGACGATGAGCAGTTCTTC. Supplemented by reference TRBV19 and TRBJ2-1, the full variable domain reads DGGITQSPKYLFRKEGQNVTLSCEQNLNHDAMYWYRQDPGQGLRLIYYSQIVNDFQKGDIAEGYSVSREKKESFPLTVTSAQKNPTAFYLCASAEGYDDEQFFGPGTRLTVL.

The chain has TRBV7-2 and TRBJ2-5; tentatively, D is TRBD2 (6 bases). Germline-derived CDR1 and CDR2 are SGHTA and FQGNSA. CDR3 length: 12 residues. Trimming stripped 5 bases from V and 3 bases from J, with 7 bases between. In DNA form, the CDR3 reads TGTGCCAGCAGCCCGGGGGAAGAGACCCAGTACTTC. This encodes CASSPGEETQYF.

This sequence joins TRBV27 and TRBJ1-5; 10 bases agree with TRBD1. In germline, CDR1 is MNHEY, CDR2 SMNVEV (reference sequence). The CDR3 length is 16 residues. The trim removed 6 bases at V and 6 bases at J, leaving 11 bases unmatched. CDR3 coding DNA: TGTGCCAGCAGGACGGACAGGGGGATTTTTGGTCAGCCCCAGCATTTT. It encodes CASRTDRGIFGQPQHF.

The V call is TRBV28, the J call TRBJ2-1; D is unclear. Germline CDR1 MDHEN, CDR2 SYDVKM. Trimming pared 6 bases from V and 0 bases from J, leaving 12 bases between. This CDR3 has 15 amino acids. CDR3 bases: TGTGCCAGCAGGGATGACTTCAGCTCCTACAATGAGCAGTTCTTC. Encoded protein: CASRDDFSSYNEQFF.

The V and J genes are TRBV5-4 and TRBJ2-7, with D perhaps TRBD1 (6 bases). Germline-derived CDR1 and CDR2 are SGHNT and YYREEE (reference sequence). The CDR3 is 14 amino acids. V was clipped by 2 bases and J by 3 bases, with 12 bases between them. CDR3 in DNA: TGTGCCAGCAGCTTAGGGGCAGGGGACTACGAGCAGTACTTC. Translated, it gives CASSLGAGDYEQYF.

The chain carries TRBV11-2 and TRBJ2-7; D call uncertain. The germline V gene encodes CDR1 SGHAT and CDR2 FQNNGV. V dropped 5 bases and J dropped 2 bases, with 16 bases sitting between them. There are 15 residues in the CDR3. The CDR3 sequence: CASSPSPFNTYEQYF. The DNA of the CDR3 is TGTGCCAGCAGCCCCTCCCCATTTAACACCTACGAGCAGTACTTC.

The rearrangement uses TRBV28 and TRBJ1-5; the D is unclear. Germline V gene sequence: CDR1 MDHEN, CDR2 SYDVKM. Trimming took off 10 bases at V and 5 bases at J, with 9 bases between the two ends. The CDR3 totals 11 residues. The CDR3 nucleotides read TGTGCCACCCTACCTGATCAGCCCCAGCATTTT. This codes for CATLPDQPQHF.

This chain uses TRBV15 with TRBJ1-1, with D uncertain. The CDR3 covers 14 residues. V lost 0 bases and J 7 bases, leaving 12 bases between the germline ends. CDR1 is LNHNV and CDR2 is YYDKDF in the germline V gene (reference sequence). CDR3 sequence (DNA): TGTGCCACCAGCAGAGATGTGCCGACTCTTGAAGCTTTCTTT. Its protein is CATSRDVPTLEAFF.

This rearrangement joins TRBV30 to TRBJ2-7; 15 bases match TRBD2. The CDR3 is made up of 17 amino acids. V lost 1 base and J lost 6; bases outside the gene matches: 10. CDR1 and CDR2 (germline): GTSNPN, SVGIG (reference sequence). The CDR3 sequence: CAWSARRTSGRAREQYF. The CDR3 DNA sequence: TGTGCCTGGAGTGCCCGTCGGACTAGCGGGAGGGCCCGCGAGCAGTACTTC.

This clone was picked up one time. This rearrangement joins TRBV19 to TRBJ2-5; the match to TRBD2 covers 11 bases. The CDR3 has 18 amino acids. V dropped 4 bases and J dropped 4; count of bases not matched to a gene: 14. CDR1 and CDR2 from the germline V gene are LNHDA and SQIVND (reference sequence). The CDR3 loop reads CASSKGLRLAGGRETQYF. CDR3 nucleotides: TGTGCCAGTAGTAAGGGGCTGCGTTTAGCGGGAGGGCGAGAGACCCAGTACTTC.

This clone was detected a few times. The CDR3 DNA sequence: TGTGCCAGCAGCCCCGAGGGAGCCTACAATGAGCAGTTCTTC. This gives the protein CASSPEGAYNEQFF. The chain carries TRBV9 and TRBJ2-1; the D gene is possibly TRBD2 (5 bases). The CDR3 consists of 14 residues. Trimming cost V 4 bases and J 2 bases, with 10 bases left between them. Germline-derived CDR1 and CDR2 are SGDLS and YYNGEE.

The chain links TRBV15 to TRBJ2-3; TRBD2 might be the D (6 bases). CDR3 length equals 13 residues. The germline gives CDR1 LNHNV, CDR2 YYDKDF (reference sequence). Trimming pared 0 bases from V and 9 bases from J, leaving 10 bases between. The CDR3 here is CATSRDFSGTQYF. The CDR3 DNA reads TGTGCCACCAGCAGAGATTTCAGCGGGACGCAGTATTTT.

This clone was recorded only once. The V gene is TRBV18, the J gene TRBJ2-7; 7 nucleotides agree with TRBD1. The CDR3 has 18 residues. Germline CDR1 reads KGHSH; CDR2 reads LQKENI. The J segment lost 0 bases and the V segment lost 1 base, leaving 12 bases of the junction unmatched. CDR3 in amino acids: CASSPLIPTGARSYEQYF. The CDR3 nucleotides are TGTGCCAGCTCACCACTAATCCCTACAGGGGCACGCTCCTACGAGCAGTACTTC.

The V gene is TRBV27, the J gene TRBJ2-2, with D possibly being TRBD2 (6 bases). The CDR3 is made up of 13 amino acids. V lost 5 bases to trimming and J lost 7 bases, with 11 bases between them. Germline V CDR1 and CDR2: MNHEY, SMNVEV (reference sequence). The CDR3 coding sequence is TGTGCCAGCAGTATGACTAGAGGCGGGGAGCTGTTTTTT. Protein: CASSMTRGGELFF.

The V and J genes are TRBV6-6 and TRBJ2-7, with 10 bases identical to TRBD2. J lost 4 bases, V lost 9 bases, and 12 bases had no gene match. The germline gives CDR1 MNHNY, CDR2 SVGAGI (reference sequence). This CDR3 has 15 residues. In nucleotides, the CDR3 is TGTGCCAGAGATGAGCGGGAGGGCCAGGGTTACGAGCAGTACTTC. Amino acids: CARDEREGQGYEQYF.

The genes are TRBV14 and TRBJ2-3, with 12 nucleotides matching TRBD2. V was clipped by 3 bases and J by 4 bases; unmatched bases: 8. The CDR3 extends over 17 amino acids. Germline CDR1 SGHDN, CDR2 FVKESK. CDR3 sequence: CASSQARTSGAADTQYF. CDR3 bases: TGTGCCAGCAGCCAGGCGCGGACTAGCGGGGCGGCAGATACGCAGTATTTT. Complete variable domain (other parts from reference TRBV14 and TRBJ2-3): EAGVTQFPSHSVIEKGQTVTLRCDPISGHDNLYWYRRVMGKEIKFLLHFVKESKQDESGMPNNRFLAERTGGTYSTLKVQPAELEDSGVYFCASSQARTSGAADTQYFGPGTRLTVL.

This chain uses TRBV10-3 with TRBJ2-7; TRBD1 aligns across 9 bases. This CDR3 comprises 12 residues. CDR1 is ENHRY and CDR2 is SYGVKD in the germline V gene. V dropped 8 bases and J dropped 6; count of bases not matched to a gene: 5. The CDR3 sequence: CAIGQGLGEQYF. CDR3 nucleotide sequence: TGTGCCATCGGACAGGGGTTGGGCGAGCAGTACTTC.

The chain employs TRBV19 and TRBJ1-3, with D uncertain. Trimming left V 8 bases short and J 0 bases short, with 8 bases between. CDR1 is LNHDA and CDR2 is SQIVND in the germline V gene (reference sequence). This CDR3 spans 13 amino acids. CDR3 coding DNA: TGTGCCAGTCTGAGTAGCTCTGGAAACACCATATATTTT. This gives the protein CASLSSSGNTIYF.

Points on this clone: This same CDR3 is encoded by further DNA sequences in the sample. This chain uses TRBV6-5 with TRBJ1-2; no firm D call. The CDR3 sequence is 12 residues long. The V gene's germline CDR1 is MNHEY and CDR2 SVGAGI. V was clipped by 2 bases and J by 5 bases, with 6 bases between them. As DNA, the CDR3 is TGTGCCAGCAGTTACCGAGGATATGGCTACACCTTC. Its translation: CASSYRGYGYTF.

The chain links TRBV9 to TRBJ2-3; 7 positions match TRBD2. Looked up from germline, CDR1 is SGDLS and CDR2 is YYNGEE. CDR3 size: 15 residues. V shed 0 bases, J shed 5 bases, and the junction held 6 bases outside the gene matches. DNA of the CDR3: TGTGCCAGCAGCGTAGGGGCGGGAGTGTTAGATACGCAGTATTTT. Amino acids: CASSVGAGVLDTQYF.

The chain joins TRBV12-5 to TRBJ1-6; the D gene is possibly TRBD1 (5 bases). Germline lookup yields CDR1 LGHNT and CDR2 FRNRAP. V was trimmed by 5 bases and J by 7 bases, leaving 12 bases between them. This CDR3 has 14 amino acids. The CDR3 reads CASGPGTWNSPLHF. The CDR3 coding sequence is TGTGCTAGTGGTCCCGGGACTTGGAATTCACCCCTCCACTTT.

The CDR3, as DNA: TGTGCCAGCACCCTAGGTGGGGGCAGCCCGAACACCGGGGAGCTGTTTTTT. It codes for CASTLGGGSPNTGELFF. The chain uses TRBV2 and TRBJ2-2; D is possibly TRBD1 (6 bases). Germline V gives CDR1 SNHLY, CDR2 FYNNEI. V gave up 7 bases and J gave up 0 bases, with 18 bases separating them. This CDR3 comprises 17 residues.

V gene TRBV19 combines with J gene TRBJ2-3; 14 bases line up with TRBD2. Germline lookup yields CDR1 LNHDA and CDR2 SQIVND (reference sequence). V dropped 6 bases and J dropped 0; count of bases not matched to a gene: 5. This CDR3 is built from 17 residues. The CDR3 spells CASSTGLAGESTDTQYF. The CDR3 DNA reads TGTGCCAGTAGCACGGGACTAGCGGGAGAAAGCACAGATACGCAGTATTTT.